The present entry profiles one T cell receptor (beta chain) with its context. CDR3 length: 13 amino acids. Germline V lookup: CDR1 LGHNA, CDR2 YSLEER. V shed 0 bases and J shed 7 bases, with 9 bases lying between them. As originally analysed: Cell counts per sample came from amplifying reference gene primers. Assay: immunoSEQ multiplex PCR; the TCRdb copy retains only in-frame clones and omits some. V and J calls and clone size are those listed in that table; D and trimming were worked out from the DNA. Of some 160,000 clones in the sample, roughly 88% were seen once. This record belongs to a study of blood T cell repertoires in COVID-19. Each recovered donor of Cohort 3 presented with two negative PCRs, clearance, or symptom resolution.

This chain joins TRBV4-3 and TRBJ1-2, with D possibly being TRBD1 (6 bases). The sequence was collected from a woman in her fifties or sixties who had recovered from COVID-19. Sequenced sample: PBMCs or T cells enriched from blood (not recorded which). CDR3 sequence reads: CASSQEQGGGYTF. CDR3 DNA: TGCGCCAGCAGCCAAGAACAGGGCGGTGGCTACACCTTC.